This T cell receptor beta chain derives from a study of T-cell memory formation after mild COVID-19. Germline loops: CDR1 SGHKS, CDR2 YYEKEE (reference sequence). CDR3 length: 16 residues. Trimming took off 6 bases at V and 5 bases at J, with 22 bases between the two ends. Broader study findings: Clonal second-wave expansions that peaked on day 37 had unconfirmed SARS-CoV-2 specificity. Balance between CD4 and CD8 was seen in clones contracting day 15 to 85, and a CD4+ lean was seen in later expanders.

TCRalpha and TCRbeta libraries used 5'RACE with constant-segment primers and UMIs. TCRdb re-called the 5' RACE reads through MiXCR, storing one row per CDR3 protein. The data contain some 600,000 distinct CDR3 sequences, about 18% of them singletons. This clonotype was recorded a few times. Its antigen is as yet unknown. Sequencing was carried out using PBMCs or a T cell subset sorted from them (not recorded which). The chain recombines TRBV5-5 with TRBJ2-3, with D possibly TRBD1 on 6 matching bases. The receptor's source is an adult woman who had mild COVID-19 (a few samples of this study predate the infection). Cell type and time point are not known. The CDR3 region has the DNA TGTGCCAGCACCTCCGCAGGACAGCCATGGGGAGATACGCAGTATTTT. This encodes CASTSAGQPWGDTQYF.